This T cell receptor (beta chain) was captured in a study of T cells in Graves' hyperthyroidism and ophthalmopathy. Many counts were recorded for this clonotype. RNA transcripts yielded amplified TCR beta CDR3 regions. When the TCR CDR3 underwent first-round RT-PCR, the HTBI primer set was used. TCRdb reanalysed the multiplex PCR reads using MiXCR and keeps one entry per CDR3 protein. The table shows almost 600,000 distinct CDR3 sequences, with roughly 14% occurring only once. Sequenced material: blood. The clonotype comes from a woman aged 30 to 39 with Graves' hyperthyroidism that later progressed to Graves' ophthalmopathy.

The CDR3 region has the DNA TGTGCTAGTGGTTTGACACCTAACTATGGCTACACCTTC. Residues: CASGLTPNYGYTF. The chain is built from TRBV12-5 and TRBJ1-2; D is ambiguous. Germline CDR1 and CDR2: LGHNT and FRNRAP. V was trimmed by 2 bases and J by 0 bases, leaving 4 bases between them. The CDR3 runs 13 residues.